This passage covers 23 T cell receptor beta chains from one sample sequenced in a study of sequential checkpoint blockade in melanoma. Assay: immunoSEQ multiplex PCR; the TCRdb copy retains only in-frame clones and omits some. In the table there are roughly 17,000 clones, roughly 70% of which are singletons. The treatment is: randomized to nivolumab then ipilimumab (arm A) or the reverse (arm B). The specimen comprised CD8+ T cells sorted from blood (inferred from file names), sampled from a patient given nivolumab and ipilimumab in sequence. These receptors all come from a human donor with melanoma.

V gene TRBV9 combines with J gene TRBJ1-1; D gene ambiguous. CDR1 and CDR2 (germline): SGDLS, YYNGEE. The length of the CDR3 is 13 residues. V lost 0 bases, J lost 2 bases, and 5 bases lay in between. The CDR3 bases are TGTGCCAGCAGCGTAGTATATAACACTGAAGCTTTCTTT. It codes for CASSVVYNTEAFF.

This clone came up a few times. In DNA form, the CDR3 reads TGCGCCAGCAGCCAAGATGAGGTTGGGGCCAACGTCCTGACTTTC. Protein product: CASSQDEVGANVLTF. The chain combines TRBV4-1 with TRBJ2-6, with D uncertain. The V end lost 0 bases, the J end lost 3 bases, and 6 bases lay between the germline ends. CDR1 is MGHRA and CDR2 is YSYEKL in the germline V gene. The length of the CDR3 is 15 residues.

V gene TRBV7-9 combines with J gene TRBJ2-5, with TRBD2 identical over 10 bases. In germline, CDR1 is SEHNR, CDR2 FQNEAQ (reference sequence). V trimming: 0 bases; J trimming: 2 bases; junction bases outside the gene matches: 6. The CDR3 spans 17 residues. The CDR3 spells CASSLAAGSGGQETQYF. CDR3 DNA: TGTGCCAGCAGCTTAGCCGCTGGTAGCGGGGGGCAAGAGACCCAGTACTTC.

The genes are TRBV9 and TRBJ2-4; 8 nucleotides match TRBD2. The CDR3 contains 18 residues. Trimming cost V 3 bases and J 3 bases; bases outside gene matches: 14. Germline V CDR1 and CDR2: SGDLS, YYNGEE. The CDR3 sequence is CASSAQSGRGVDKNIQYF. CDR3 coding DNA: TGTGCCAGCAGCGCCCAGTCGGGGCGGGGGGTTGACAAAAACATTCAGTACTTC.

This clone was recorded a few times. This chain connects TRBV4-2 to TRBJ2-2, with a possible D match to TRBD2 (6 bases). Per the germline V gene, CDR1 is LGHNA and CDR2 is YNFKEQ. V lost 1 base, J lost 8 bases, and 14 bases lay in between. The CDR3 is 15 residues long. Here the CDR3 DNA reads TGTGCCAGCAGCCAAGTACTTGGAGGGAGTGGGGAGCTGTTTTTT. Protein sequence: CASSQVLGGSGELFF.

This chain connects TRBV11-3 to TRBJ2-6, with D maybe TRBD2 (5 bases). The CDR3 extends over 13 amino acids. Germline CDR1 reads SGHNT; CDR2 reads YENEEA. The DNA of the CDR3 is TGTGCTTCGGAGGACCCTGGGGCCAACGTCCTGACTTTC. This codes for CASEDPGANVLTF. Full variable domain (outside the CDR3, taken from reference TRBV11-3 and TRBJ2-6): EAGVVQSPRYKIIEKKQPVAFWCNPISGHNTLYWYLQNLGQGPELLIRYENEEAVDDSQLPKDRFSAERLKGVDSTLKIQPAELGDSAVYLCASEDPGANVLTFGAGSRLTVL.

The chain joins TRBV13 to TRBJ2-2; no firm D call. Trimming left V 4 bases short and J 5 bases short, with 5 bases between. The CDR3 has 12 residues. Germline CDR1 and CDR2: PRHDT and FYEKMQ (reference sequence). The CDR3 spells CASSSRTGELFF. The CDR3 DNA follows: TGTGCCAGCAGCTCGAGGACCGGGGAGCTGTTTTTT.

The chain recombines TRBV6-5 with TRBJ1-1; the D gene is possibly TRBD1 (5 bases). Deletions cut 2 bases from V and 1 base from J, with 11 bases between. CDR1 is MNHEY, CDR2 SVGAGI, per germline. This CDR3 has 15 residues. The CDR3 DNA reads TGTGCCAGCAGTTACGAACGGACACCGAACACTGAAGCTTTCTTT. Amino acids: CASSYERTPNTEAFF.

The chain recombines TRBV28 with TRBJ2-7; the match to TRBD1 covers 7 bases. The CDR3 totals 15 residues. With 6 bases clipped from V and 1 base from J, the junction kept 9 bases outside the gene matches. CDR1 is MDHEN and CDR2 is SYDVKM in the germline V gene. The CDR3 DNA reads TGTGCCAGCAGCACAGCGACAGGGAGATCCTACGAGCAGTACTTC. Translating gives CASSTATGRSYEQYF.

CDR3 protein: CSVEPPGVTEAFF. In DNA, the CDR3 is TGCAGCGTTGAGCCTCCAGGGGTCACTGAAGCTTTCTTT. This chain links TRBV29-1 with TRBJ1-1; D may be TRBD1 (6 bases). V was pared by 3 bases and J by 4 bases, with 12 bases between. This CDR3 is 13 amino acids long. Germline V lookup: CDR1 SQVTM, CDR2 ANQGSEA. The variable domain in full, with the rest retrieved from reference TRBV29-1 and TRBJ1-1, is SAVISQKPSRDICQRGTSLTIQCQVDSQVTMMFWYRQQPGQSLTLIATANQGSEATYESGFVIDKFPISRPNLTFSTLTVSNMSPEDSSIYLCSVEPPGVTEAFFGQGTRLTVV.

The chain links TRBV30 to TRBJ2-3, with 7 positions matching TRBD2. V lost 3 bases and J lost 0; bases outside the gene matches: 3. This CDR3 has 14 amino acids. CDR1 and CDR2 from the germline V gene are GTSNPN and SVGIG (reference sequence). Written as DNA, the CDR3 is TGTGCCTGGAGGAATAGCGGGAGCACAGATACGCAGTATTTT. Translating it yields CAWRNSGSTDTQYF. Based on the CDR3 plus reference TRBV30 and TRBJ2-3, the full variable domain is SQTIHQWPATLVQPVGSPLSLECTVEGTSNPNLYWYRQAAGRGLQLLFYSVGIGQISSEVPQNLSASRPQDRQFILSSKKLLLSDSGFYLCAWRNSGSTDTQYFGPGTRLTVL.

The CDR3 DNA follows: TGTGCCAGCAGCCAAGAAAGGACAGAGATGAACACTGAAGCTTTCTTT. Residues: CASSQERTEMNTEAFF. The V and J genes are TRBV13 and TRBJ1-1, with TRBD1 as a possible D gene (6 bases). The CDR3 is 16 residues long. Trimming removed 5 bases at V and 0 bases at J, with 16 bases between. CDR1 is PRHDT and CDR2 is FYEKMQ in the germline V gene (reference sequence).

The V gene is TRBV6-1, the J gene TRBJ1-1, with TRBD1 identical over 7 bases. CDR1 and CDR2 (germline): MNHNS, SASEGT. The CDR3 length is 13 residues. The ends lost 5 bases at V and 12 bases at J; junction bases unmatched: 12. The CDR3 spells CASSKGGSRAPFF. The CDR3 DNA sequence: TGTGCCAGCAGTAAAGGGGGCTCCCGGGCGCCTTTCTTT.

This chain uses TRBV2 with TRBJ2-7; 7 bases align to TRBD1. The trim removed 3 bases at V and 3 bases at J, leaving 5 bases unmatched. Germline assignment: CDR1 SNHLY and CDR2 FYNNEI. The CDR3 has 14 amino acids. The CDR3 spells CASSETDRVYEQYF. The CDR3 DNA sequence: TGTGCCAGCAGTGAGACTGACAGGGTCTACGAGCAGTACTTC.

This chain's CDR3 is CASSLGGNGYTDTQYF. The CDR3 bases are TGTGCCAGCAGCTTAGGCGGGAACGGGTACACAGATACGCAGTATTTT. The gene calls are TRBV11-3 and TRBJ2-3, with D perhaps matching TRBD2 (6 bases). Per the germline V gene, CDR1 is SGHNT and CDR2 is YENEEA. The CDR3 is 16 residues long. The V and J ends lost 1 base and 2 bases respectively, with 13 bases between them.

This chain uses TRBV29-1 with TRBJ2-6, with TRBD2 identical over 11 bases. There are 17 residues in the CDR3. V shed 4 bases and J 2 bases; nucleotides not matched to a gene: 7. Germline CDR1 SQVTM, CDR2 ANQGSEA. CDR3 residues: CSVVTSGSRTGANVLTF. CDR3 coding DNA: TGCAGCGTTGTTACTAGCGGGAGCCGAACTGGGGCCAACGTCCTGACTTTC. Variable domain in full (rest from reference TRBV29-1 and TRBJ2-6): SAVISQKPSRDICQRGTSLTIQCQVDSQVTMMFWYRQQPGQSLTLIATANQGSEATYESGFVIDKFPISRPNLTFSTLTVSNMSPEDSSIYLCSVVTSGSRTGANVLTFGAGSRLTVL.

The chain couples TRBV7-2 to TRBJ1-4; D is unresolved. Germline-derived CDR1 and CDR2 are SGHTA and FQGNSA. V was cut by 5 bases and J by 3 bases, with 13 bases left in between. The CDR3 is made up of 15 amino acids. The DNA of the CDR3 is TGTGCCAGCAGCCCCTTTCAGGTGCCTAATGAAAAACTGTTTTTT. Its protein product is CASSPFQVPNEKLFF.

A single count supports this clone. This sequence joins TRBV9 and TRBJ2-1; possibly TRBD2 for D (6 bases). Germline CDR1 reads SGDLS; CDR2 reads YYNGEE. V was shortened by 1 base and J by 10 bases, with 18 bases between the two germline ends. The CDR3 totals 15 residues. The CDR3 reads CASSVYTGSPSEQFF. The CDR3 DNA reads TGTGCCAGCAGCGTATATACCGGGAGCCCCTCGGAGCAGTTCTTC.

The chain links TRBV7-9 to TRBJ1-2, with D perhaps matching TRBD1 (6 bases). The CDR3 loop spans 14 amino acids. Germline values: CDR1 SEHNR, CDR2 FQNEAQ (reference sequence). V was shortened by 1 base and J by 4 bases, with 10 bases between the two germline ends. CDR3 sequence reads: CASSLVGAPYGYTF. In nucleotides, the CDR3 is TGTGCCAGCAGCTTAGTGGGGGCCCCCTATGGCTACACCTTC.

The rearrangement joins TRBV7-9 to TRBJ2-1, with a possible D match to TRBD2 (6 bases). Germline values: CDR1 SEHNR, CDR2 FQNEAQ (reference sequence). This CDR3 region has 14 residues. V was shortened by 5 bases and J by 9 bases, with 17 bases between the two germline ends. The CDR3 nucleotides are TGTGCCAGCAGCCCCGTATTGCGGGAAGGTGAGCAGTTCTTC. Its protein is CASSPVLREGEQFF. Supplemented by reference TRBV7-9 and TRBJ2-1, the full variable domain reads DTGVSQNPRHKITKRGQNVTFRCDPISEHNRLYWYRQTLGQGPEFLTYFQNEAQLEKSRLLSDRFSAERPKGSFSTLEIQRTEQGDSAMYLCASSPVLREGEQFFGPGTRLTVL.

The chain joins TRBV27 to TRBJ2-1, with TRBD2 identical over 11 bases. CDR1 MNHEY and CDR2 SMNVEV come from the germline V gene (reference sequence). V lost 2 bases to trimming and J lost 4 bases; unmatched junction nucleotides: 4. The CDR3 contains 16 residues. CDR3 sequence (DNA): TGTGCCAGCAGTTTAAGGGGACTAGCGGCTTACAATGAGCAGTTCTTC. Its translation: CASSLRGLAAYNEQFF.

The CDR3 loop is CASRTGLGETQYF. CDR3 bases: TGTGCCAGCAGAACGGGTCTCGGGGAGACCCAGTACTTC. The chain has TRBV7-8 and TRBJ2-5; D is uncertain. V dropped 6 bases and J dropped 5 bases, with 13 bases sitting between them. The germline gives CDR1 SGHVS, CDR2 FQNEAQ. This CDR3 spans 13 amino acids.

The rearrangement uses TRBV30 and TRBJ2-7, with a tentative D call TRBD2 (5 bases). V was trimmed by 3 bases and J by 3 bases, leaving 6 bases between them. There are 11 residues in the CDR3. Germline assignment: CDR1 GTSNPN and CDR2 SVGIG (reference sequence). The CDR3 region is CAWRGVYEQYF. CDR3 nucleotides: TGTGCCTGGAGGGGAGTCTACGAGCAGTACTTC.